Sequencing of this T cell receptor (beta chain) was carried out in a study of blood T cell repertoires in COVID-19. J lost 0 bases, V lost 9 bases, and 7 bases had no gene match. Germline CDR1 LNHNV, CDR2 YYDKDF (reference sequence). The CDR3 consists of 15 residues. The assay was immunoSEQ multiplex PCR, and TCRdb's table has in-frame clones only and misses some. The data hold about 160,000 clones, with over 80% observed a single time. The sequencing input was peripheral blood. The chain combines TRBV15 with TRBJ1-5, with 8 bases aligning to TRBD1. This TCR came from a woman at least 80 years old with active or convalescent COVID-19. The DNA of the CDR3 is TGTGCCACTACGGACAGGGACAATAGCAATCAGCCCCAGCATTTT. Amino acids: CATTDRDNSNQPQHF.